The subject of this entry is one T cell receptor beta chain. Its target antigen remains unknown. Nothing much larger sits one base from this clone, and base qualities are not available. The 40 or so donors, aged 6 to 90 years, were systemically healthy Caucasian individuals from Russia. Approximately 9.3 milliliters of peripheral blood were collected from each donor into EDTA-treated Vacutainer tubes. PBMCs were isolated by Ficoll-Paque density-gradient centrifugation, with at least 6 million obtained per sample. Total RNA was extracted from PBMCs with Trizol reagent, with at least 6 micrograms obtained per sample. The percentages of naive CD45RAhigh/CD27high T cells were determined by flow cytometry on a PBMC aliquot from every donor. The data originate from a study of blood T cells in healthy people across ages (dated by TCRdb to about 2015). Background for the entire study: In model experiments, template switching captured roughly one uniquely barcoded TCR beta cDNA molecule for every two T cells. For two donors (one aged 18 to 30 and one aged 80 or older), the study analyzed two additional independent replicas of 1 million unique cDNA reads from the same blood draw. Donors were grouped into four age groups: young (average approximately 16 years), middle-aged (roughly 40), aged (around 62) and long-lived (roughly 80). To avoid experimental bias, donors of different ages were randomly spread across the sequencing lanes. The study measured age-related changes in TCR beta repertoire diversity using deep sequencing normalized with unique cDNA molecular identifiers. Results the study describes overall, beyond this receptor: A strong correlation was found between observed TCR beta diversity and the percentage of naive T cells measured by flow cytometry. Estimates of total diversity based on one million sequenced T cells were considered lower bounds and underestimates. As age increased, observed TCR beta diversity per million T cells dropped in a roughly linear way, and a significant reduction was already evident by age about 36. The CMV infection status of donors was not known, potentially confounding age-related changes in expanded clonotypes. Compared with the aged group, the long-lived group had more naive CD4+ T cells, fewer expanded clones and increased TCR diversity, suggesting age selection. Conclusive comparison of naive and antigen-experienced compartments was prevented by the profiling of bulk unsorted PBMCs.

The method behind the library was 5' RACE. Sequencer: Illumina HiSeq 2500. A second PCR of roughly 6 to 11 cycles was run with a J-beta primer mix and a sample-barcoded 5' primer. A unique molecular identifier was introduced onto each TCR beta cDNA molecule by a template-switch 5' adaptor carrying 12 random nucleotides. At least 2.5 million CDR3-containing paired-end reads were obtained from each sample. First-strand cDNA was synthesized from all RNA with the Mint cDNA synthesis kit, primed by a TRBC-specific oligonucleotide. Following uracil-DNA glycosylase treatment, all cDNA underwent a first 18-cycle PCR with the universal primers M1SS and BC2_uni_R. On the authors' methods: For normalization, 1 million high-quality reads were randomly selected from each sample, with every read carrying a distinct molecular identifier. Instead of being binned into consensus sequences, reads with shared molecular identifiers were discarded. MiTCR, with a Q25 quality threshold and the strictest error-elimination algorithm, was used for CDR3 identification, clonotype clustering and error correction. Lower-bound total TCR beta diversity was estimated with a nonparametric unseen species model using Euler transformation. Through fastp at Q25 and MiXCR, TCRdb rebuilt clones from the public reads, retaining in-frame beta chains. Entries that share a CDR3 protein sequence are merged under the most common genes and DNA. The authors' filters were not applied to this entry. The sample data list 650,000 to 1,000,000 distinct CDR3 sequences, and roughly 35% of these were observed just once. Roughly 13% of the sample is in the top ten clones.

V and J lose 4 bases and 0 bases, and a span of 16 bases separates them. Measured from the cysteine to the phenylalanine, the CDR3 is 16 residues long. Solely the CDR3 DNA is kept, with 48 bases framed from the first base. CDR1 and CDR2 were assigned from the germline V gene as SGHRS and YFSETQ. This TCR came from a young man in good health. The chain joins TRBV5-1 to TRBJ2-5, with no confident D gene call. What was sequenced was blood. CDR3 sequence: CASSDTAIIYQETQYF. In nucleotide form, the sequence is TGCGCCAGCAGCGATACAGCGATAATCTACCAAGAGACCCAGTACTTC.